What follows is one TCR beta chain and its context. This sample was taken from a study of blood T cell repertoires in COVID-19. Sequencing was performed with immunoSEQ multiplex PCR; in TCRdb, only in-frame clones are kept and a portion is missing. The repertoire includes around 100,000 clones, roughly four fifths of them detected once, and 4% to 6% sits in the top ten. The origin of this receptor is an elderly man with COVID-19, enrolled during active disease. Sequences were obtained from peripheral blood.

CDR3 nucleotides: TGTGCCAGCAGCCTCACCTCCGACAGCCCGGAAGGCTACACCTTC. This translates into CASSLTSDSPEGYTF. The V gene is TRBV7-2, the J gene TRBJ1-2, with D possibly being TRBD1 (5 bases). CDR3 size: 15 residues. Germline CDR1 SGHTA, CDR2 FQGNSA. V shed 5 bases and J shed 8 bases, with 21 bases lying between them.